This TCR beta chain was recorded in a study of Graves' ophthalmopathy and Graves' hyperthyroidism. Trimming shortened V by 8 bases and J by 6 bases, and 16 bases separated the two germline ends. The CDR3 covers 14 residues. Germline loops: CDR1 MNHEY, CDR2 SMNVEV (reference sequence). Amplifying from RNA transcripts, the study obtained TCR beta CDR3 regions. A first-round RT-PCR used HTBI primers, followed by a second-round multiplex PCR. One entry per CDR3 protein, called by TCRdb with MiXCR from the multiplex PCR reads. This table holds roughly 500,000 distinct CDR3 sequences, roughly an eighth found once. Study observations and caveats: Blood also held most thyroid clonotypes expanded above 0.001 frequency.

Active ophthalmopathy (CAS at least 3, NOSPECS at least 4), lasting under 3 months. Serum thyroxine and TRAb, along with clinical symptoms, thyroid ultrasound and orbital computed tomography, were what diagnosis relied on. The PBMC fraction was derived from about 10 ml of fresh peripheral blood. This clonotype has a count of ten or more. The antigen is undetermined. This sequence originates from a woman aged 25 to 45 with Graves' ophthalmopathy. Sequenced material: blood. The chain carries TRBV27 and TRBJ2-2; tentatively, D is TRBD2 (5 bases). The CDR3 DNA reads as TGTGCCAGCGCCAGAGGGAGCCGGTCCGGGGAGCTGTTTTTT. Protein: CASARGSRSGELFF.